The clone carrying this TCR beta chain was recorded at least ten times. No antigen is known for it. Trimming pared 2 bases from V and 4 bases from J, leaving 13 bases between. This CDR3 has 15 amino acids. Germline V lookup: CDR1 SGHDT, CDR2 YYEEEE. This entry comes from a study of T cells after yellow fever vaccination. One entry per CDR3 protein, called by TCRdb with MiXCR from the 5' RACE reads. This repertoire shows 500,000 to 650,000 distinct CDR3 sequences, 9% to 15% found once; its top ten account for just under 15%. Whole-study results and caveats: Most primary-vaccination clones recurred post-booster (roughly 96% CD4, 85% to 90% CD8).

The sequence was obtained from a man under 40 who received the YFV17D yellow fever vaccine. This chain links TRBV5-6 with TRBJ2-1, with D possibly matching TRBD1 (6 bases). Sequences were derived from PBMCs, sampled on the day of the yellow fever booster vaccination. CDR3 region: CASSLGGRGYNEQFF. DNA of the CDR3: TGTGCCAGCAGCTTAGGGGGAAGGGGTTACAATGAGCAGTTCTTC. Variable domain in full (rest from reference TRBV5-6 and TRBJ2-1): DAGVTQSPTHLIKTRGQQVTLRCSPKSGHDTVSWYQQALGQGPQFIFQYYEEEERQRGNFPDRFSGHQFPNYSSELNVNALLLGDSALYLCASSLGGRGYNEQFFGPGTRLTVL.